A single TCR beta chain is shown here with its context. Its specificity is not known. This specimen belongs to a study of T cell responses to AZD1222 COVID-19 vaccine. Study-wide results and limits: Donors were chiefly white British, with a greater number of females, and clonal diversity was perhaps underestimated.

The CDR3 totals 14 residues. Germline values: CDR1 LNHDA, CDR2 SQIVND (reference sequence). Trimming removed 5 bases from V and 4 bases from J; junction bases left unmatched: 6. TCRdb's copy holds only in-frame clones and misses some; the assay was immunoSEQ multiplex PCR. This repertoire shows 150,000 to 200,000 clones, 75% to 95% found once; its top ten account for roughly 3.1%. The TCR sequence derives from an adult in good health. The gene calls are TRBV19 and TRBJ2-3; 7 bases align to TRBD1. The sample here was peripheral blood, taken on day 0 of AZD1222 vaccination. Here the CDR3 reads CASSLGQVADTQYF. CDR3 DNA sequence: TGTGCCAGTAGTCTCGGACAGGTCGCAGATACGCAGTATTTT.